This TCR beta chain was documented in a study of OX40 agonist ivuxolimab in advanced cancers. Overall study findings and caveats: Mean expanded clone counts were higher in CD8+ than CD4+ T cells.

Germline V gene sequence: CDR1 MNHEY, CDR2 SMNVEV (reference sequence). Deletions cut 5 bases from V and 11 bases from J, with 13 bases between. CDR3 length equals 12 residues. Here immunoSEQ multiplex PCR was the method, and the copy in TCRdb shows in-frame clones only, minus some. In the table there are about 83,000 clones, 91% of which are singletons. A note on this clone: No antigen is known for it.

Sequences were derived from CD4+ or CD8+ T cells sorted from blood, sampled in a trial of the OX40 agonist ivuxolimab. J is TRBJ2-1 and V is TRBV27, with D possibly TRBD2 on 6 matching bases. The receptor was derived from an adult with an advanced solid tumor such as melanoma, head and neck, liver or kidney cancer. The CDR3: CASSLLGRQQFF. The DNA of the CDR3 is TGTGCCAGCAGTCTTTTAGGGAGGCAGCAGTTCTTC.